The clone carrying this T cell receptor beta chain was counted only a few times. Its antigen is as yet unknown. TCR alpha and beta CDR3 regions were amplified from RNA using iRepertoire nested multiplex PCR. Tissue mRNA or PBMC total RNA, about 95-450 ng, went into one-step reverse transcription and amplification. TCRdb used MiXCR to reprocess the multiplex PCR reads, holding one entry per CDR3 protein. The top ten clones hold 5.5% to 7.5% of a sample with about 94,000 distinct CDR3 sequences, 20% to 25% of them seen once. Germline-derived CDR1 and CDR2 are SGHRS and YFSETQ. V dropped 8 bases and J dropped 1 base, with 15 bases sitting between them. This CDR3 spans 14 amino acids. This record comes from a study of glioma-infiltrating T cells. General observations from the study: Tissue-blood divergence was below expectation in non-neoplastic patients, above in gliomas. Very few CDR3 sequences were shared between tissue and blood.

The sequencing sample was made of glioma tissue, nonneoplastic brain tissue, or PBMCs (not recorded which). The chain couples TRBV5-1 to TRBJ1-1, with D perhaps matching TRBD1 (5 bases). This receptor was obtained from a human donor with low-grade glioma or glioblastoma, undergoing nonglioma brain surgery, or in good health (not recorded which). In nucleotides, the CDR3 is TGCGCCAGTGCCACGGGGCAGGGGAACACTGAAGCTTTCTTT. This gives the protein CASATGQGNTEAFF.